These 20 T cell receptor beta chains were sequenced from one sample in a study of STAT3 mutations in large granular lymphocyte leukemia. Study-level results: Every T-LGLL patient had at least one immunodominant TCRbeta clonotype.

These TCRs' antigens remain unknown. The repertoire was sequenced with immunoSEQ multiplex PCR; TCRdb's copy has only in-frame clones and lacks some. The table has roughly 11,000 clones, roughly three quarters seen once. The sample consisted of peripheral blood mononuclear cells. These receptors were collected from a man aged 55 to 70 with T-cell large granular lymphocyte leukemia. Some clones in this sample may be carry-over from other donors' samples.

This clone was observed a few times. Here the CDR3 reads CASSRRDYRDNEQFF. The CDR3 DNA follows: TGTGCCAGCAGTCGGAGAGACTATAGGGACAATGAGCAGTTCTTC. This sequence joins TRBV6-5 and TRBJ2-1; TRBD2 might be the D (5 bases). The CDR3 is 15 amino acids. Between the trimmed V and J ends, which lost 5 bases and 5 bases, there was a span of 16 bases. Germline-derived CDR1 and CDR2 are MNHEY and SVGAGI.

The chain recombines TRBV30 with TRBJ1-3; maybe TRBD1 (6 bases). V was clipped by 7 bases and J by 2 bases, with 12 bases between them. The germline V gene encodes CDR1 GTSNPN and CDR2 SVGIG (reference sequence). This CDR3 comprises 13 residues. The chain's CDR3 is CAFNPGAGNTIYF. The CDR3 nucleotides are TGTGCCTTCAACCCAGGGGCTGGAAACACCATATATTTT.

The chain employs TRBV5-1 and TRBJ2-3; TRBD2 matches 9 bases. Per germline, CDR1 SGHRS and CDR2 YFSETQ. Losses at the gene ends were 7 bases for V and 0 bases for J; bases not matched to a gene: 3. The CDR3 is made up of 14 amino acids. In DNA form, the CDR3 reads TGCGCCAGCTCTAGCGGGGTTAGCACAGATACGCAGTATTTT. Translated: CASSSGVSTDTQYF. Filled out from reference TRBV5-1 and TRBJ2-3, the complete variable domain reads KAGVTQTPRYLIKTRGQQVTLSCSPISGHRSVSWYQQTPGQGLQFLFEYFSETQRNKGNFPGRFSGRQFSNSRSEMNVSTLELGDSALYLCASSSGVSTDTQYFGPGTRLTVL.

The rearrangement uses TRBV30 and TRBJ2-1; 8 bases fit TRBD2. The ends lost 7 bases at V and 8 bases at J; junction bases unmatched: 13. Germline V gene lookup returns CDR1 GTSNPN and CDR2 SVGIG (reference sequence). CDR3 size: 14 residues. CDR3 residues: CASHGRASKYEQFF. CDR3 DNA: TGTGCCTCCCACGGGAGGGCCTCCAAGTATGAGCAGTTCTTC.

This chain connects TRBV27 to TRBJ1-2; D remains unclear. The germline CDR1 and CDR2 sequences are MNHEY and SMNVEV (reference sequence). V lost 6 bases to trimming and J lost 8 bases, with 16 bases between them. This CDR3 region has 13 residues. CDR3 amino acids: CASRMEKVGGYTF. The CDR3 DNA follows: TGTGCCAGCAGGATGGAAAAGGTGGGGGGCTACACCTTC.

This chain joins TRBV5-1 and TRBJ1-2; no clear D gene. Trimming took off 0 bases at V and 7 bases at J, with 13 bases between the two ends. CDR1 and CDR2 (germline): SGHRS, YFSETQ. This CDR3 has 14 residues. The CDR3 DNA reads as TGCGCCAGCAGCTTGGGCCTTGGGGTCCCTGGCTACACCTTC. Its protein product is CASSLGLGVPGYTF.

The chain is built from TRBV19 and TRBJ1-1; D is undetermined. Trimming removed 4 bases at V and 5 bases at J, with 14 bases between. Germline V lookup: CDR1 LNHDA, CDR2 SQIVND (reference sequence). The CDR3 consists of 14 residues. The CDR3 DNA reads as TGTGCCAGTAGTAGTCTCCCGGGTCGGACTGAAGCTTTCTTT. Amino acid sequence: CASSSLPGRTEAFF.

Only a few counts were recorded for this clone. The chain joins TRBV2 to TRBJ2-4; D not certain. CDR1 and CDR2 from the germline V gene are SNHLY and FYNNEI. The V and J ends lost 3 bases and 7 bases respectively, with 10 bases between them. The CDR3 is made up of 13 amino acids. Here the CDR3 reads CASSEPLRNIQYF. The CDR3 DNA is TGTGCCAGCAGTGAGCCACTAAGGAACATTCAGTACTTC.

This rearrangement joins TRBV6-5 to TRBJ1-1; possible D gene TRBD1, 5 bases. The CDR3 loop spans 14 amino acids. V was trimmed by 8 bases and J by 4 bases, leaving 17 bases between them. Germline CDR1 reads MNHEY; CDR2 reads SVGAGI. CDR3 sequence reads: CASSPAGPVTEAFF. In DNA form, the CDR3 reads TGTGCCAGCTCCCCGGCGGGGCCGGTCACTGAAGCTTTCTTT.

The chain is built from TRBV29-1 and TRBJ1-2; 9 bases align to TRBD1. The CDR3 contains 12 residues. Germline CDR1 is SQVTM and CDR2 is ANQGSEA. The V and J ends lost 6 bases and 4 bases, in that order; junction bases with no gene match: 3. CDR3 coding DNA: TGCAGCGTACCGACAGGGGGCTATGGCTACACCTTC. Translation gives CSVPTGGYGYTF.

This rearrangement joins TRBV7-9 to TRBJ2-5; 9 bases are a match to TRBD2. Looked up from germline, CDR1 is SEHNR and CDR2 is FQNEAQ (reference sequence). The junction had 8 bases not matched to a gene; V was cut back by 5 bases and J by 4 bases. This CDR3 has 15 amino acids. The CDR3, as DNA: TGTGCCAGCAGCCCAACCCCTAGCGGGATAGAGACCCAGTACTTC. This translates into CASSPTPSGIETQYF.

The chain has TRBV27 and TRBJ2-7; no clear D. This CDR3 contains 11 residues. V was shortened by 3 bases and J by 2 bases, with 2 bases between the two germline ends. Per germline, CDR1 MNHEY and CDR2 SMNVEV (reference sequence). In nucleotides, the CDR3 is TGTGCCAGCAGTTTGCCCTACGAGCAGTACTTC. Its protein is CASSLPYEQYF.

This clone was seen only a few times. The chain employs TRBV27 and TRBJ2-7; the match to TRBD2 covers 12 bases. J was trimmed by 6 bases and V by 8 bases; bases with no gene match: 14. Germline V CDR1 and CDR2: MNHEY, SMNVEV (reference sequence). The CDR3 has 16 residues. The CDR3 DNA sequence: TGTGCCAGCTACCGGACTAGCGGGATTATCCGGGGCGAGCAGTACTTC. Protein sequence: CASYRTSGIIRGEQYF.

The rearrangement links TRBV7-3 to TRBJ2-7; 9 nucleotides match TRBD2. V lost 1 base to trimming and J lost 5 bases; unmatched junction nucleotides: 6. The CDR3 spans 15 residues. Germline V gives CDR1 SGHTA, CDR2 FQGTGA. CDR3 sequence reads: CASSLIGGRADEQYF. CDR3 sequence (DNA): TGTGCCAGCAGCTTAATCGGCGGGAGGGCCGACGAGCAGTACTTC.

The J gene is TRBJ2-3, the V gene TRBV19; 9 bases are a match to TRBD1. There are 14 residues in the CDR3. The ends lost 5 bases at V and 2 bases at J; junction bases unmatched: 2. Looked up from germline, CDR1 is LNHDA and CDR2 is SQIVND (reference sequence). The chain's CDR3 is CASSDRGITDTQYF. DNA of the CDR3: TGTGCCAGTAGTGACAGGGGGATCACAGATACGCAGTATTTT.

The rearrangement links TRBV5-6 to TRBJ1-4; TRBD1 matches at 12 bases. V shed 4 bases, J shed 8 bases, and the junction held 9 bases outside the gene matches. CDR3 length equals 16 residues. Per germline, CDR1 SGHDT and CDR2 YYEEEE. This CDR3 reads CASSTGQGAGREKLFF. CDR3 DNA: TGTGCCAGCAGCACGGGACAGGGGGCCGGGCGCGAAAAACTGTTTTTT.

The chain recombines TRBV7-2 with TRBJ1-1; 7 nucleotides line up with TRBD1. The CDR3 loop spans 15 amino acids. V was clipped by 2 bases and J by 1 base; unmatched bases: 4. Germline CDR1 is SGHTA and CDR2 is FQGNSA. The DNA for the CDR3 is TGTGCCAGCAGCTTATCCGGGACAGCGAACACTGAAGCTTTCTTT. It translates to CASSLSGTANTEAFF.

The J gene is TRBJ2-5, the V gene TRBV27; TRBD2 matches 7 bases. Germline V gene data show CDR1 as MNHEY and CDR2 as SMNVEV (reference sequence). V dropped 5 bases and J dropped 4; count of bases not matched to a gene: 1. This CDR3 is 12 amino acids long. As DNA, the CDR3 is TGTGCCAGCAGTCCGGGGGGAGAGACCCAGTACTTC. Translated: CASSPGGETQYF.

V and J are TRBV25-1 and TRBJ1-3; D gene uncertain. CDR1 MGHDK and CDR2 SYGVNS come from the germline V gene. Trimming removed 3 bases from V and 3 bases from J, with 9 bases in between. The CDR3 runs 14 residues. For the CDR3, the DNA is TGTGCCAGCAGTGATCGAGGGTTTGGAAACACCATATATTTT. Translation: CASSDRGFGNTIYF. Drawing the rest from reference TRBV25-1 and TRBJ1-3, the complete variable domain is EADIYQTPRYLVIGTGKKITLECSQTMGHDKMYWYQQDPGMELHLIHYSYGVNSTEKGDLSSESTVSRIRTEHFPLTLESARPSHTSQYLCASSDRGFGNTIYFGEGSWLTVV.

This chain uses TRBV5-5 with TRBJ1-2; 9 bases match TRBD1. CDR1 and CDR2 (germline): SGHKS, YYEKEE (reference sequence). V shed 3 bases, J shed 8 bases, and the junction held 5 bases outside the gene matches. This CDR3 comprises 13 residues. DNA of the CDR3: TGTGCCAGCAGCTCGGGACAGGGAAGGGGCTACACCTTC. It codes for CASSSGQGRGYTF.